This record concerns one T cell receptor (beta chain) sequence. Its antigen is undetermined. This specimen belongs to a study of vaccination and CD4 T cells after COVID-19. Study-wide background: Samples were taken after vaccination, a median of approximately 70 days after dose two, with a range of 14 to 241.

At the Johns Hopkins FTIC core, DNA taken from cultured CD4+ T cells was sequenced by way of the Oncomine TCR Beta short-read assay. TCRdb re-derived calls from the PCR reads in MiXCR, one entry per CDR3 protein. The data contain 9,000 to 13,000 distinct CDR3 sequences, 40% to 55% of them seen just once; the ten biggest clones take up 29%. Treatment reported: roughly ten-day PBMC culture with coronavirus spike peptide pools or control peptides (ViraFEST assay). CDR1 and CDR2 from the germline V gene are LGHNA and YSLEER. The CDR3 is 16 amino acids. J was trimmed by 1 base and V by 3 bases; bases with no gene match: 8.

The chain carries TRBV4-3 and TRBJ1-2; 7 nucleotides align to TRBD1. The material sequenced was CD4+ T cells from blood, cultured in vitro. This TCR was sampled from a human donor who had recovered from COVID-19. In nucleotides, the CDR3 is TGCGCCAGCAGCCACCGTACAGGGGCCTATAACTATGGCTACACCTTC. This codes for CASSHRTGAYNYGYTF.